Below, one T cell receptor beta chain is given with its context. The sample originates from a study of blood T cell repertoires in COVID-19. At the level of the study: Sites across the United States, Italy and Spain contributed samples from acute and convalescent COVID-19. Sources were T cells, B-cell-depleted T cells, or PBMCs; the material itself was cDNA or gDNA.

In the source study's methods: Scientists estimated how many nucleated cells there were by amplifying reference gene primers. Clones were sequenced by immunoSEQ multiplex PCR, and TCRdb holds only the in-frame ones, with some missing. The D gene and trimming were derived from the DNA, and the V and J assignments and clone size from that table. The table includes around 700,000 clones, more than 80% detected once. CDR1 is SGHDT, CDR2 YYEEEE, per germline. The CDR3 totals 15 residues. The ends were cut back, 0 bases at V and 0 bases at J, with 7 bases in the middle. The sequence was collected from a woman younger than 30 with acute or convalescent COVID-19. The specimen was peripheral blood. This chain links TRBV5-6 with TRBJ2-1; the D is unclear. The CDR3 here is CASSLDYTSYNEQFF. The CDR3 DNA reads TGTGCCAGCAGCTTGGACTACACCTCCTACAATGAGCAGTTCTTC. Variable domain in full (rest from reference TRBV5-6 and TRBJ2-1): DAGVTQSPTHLIKTRGQQVTLRCSPKSGHDTVSWYQQALGQGPQFIFQYYEEEERQRGNFPDRFSGHQFPNYSSELNVNALLLGDSALYLCASSLDYTSYNEQFFGPGTRLTVL.